The 29 T cell receptor beta chains below were found in one sample sequenced in a study of T cells expressing NK-cell markers (dated by TCRdb to 2020 to 2022). Libraries were made using 5' RACE. The listed sequencing device is Illumina HiSeq 2000. Based on TCRdb reprocessing of the reads, there is one entry per CDR3 protein sequence, and DNA is missing. The table held for this sample gives about 150,000 distinct CDR3 sequences. The ten largest clones represent less than 40% of the sample. The source material was blood T cells: a sorted CD56 or NKG2C T cell subset, CD4+ or CD8+ T cells, or bulk PBMC T cells (not recorded which). Every receptor here comes from a woman aged 45-59 years in good health. Donor details come from another sample of the same person, matched by shared clones.

The chain carries TRBV4-2 and TRBJ1-5. This CDR3 region has 16 residues. Germline CDR1 is LGHNA and CDR2 is YNFKEQ. CDR3 amino acids: CASSQDRQGGNQPQHF.

The gene calls are TRBV12-3 or TRBV12-4 and TRBJ2-7; TCRdb's assignment of TRBD1 cannot be checked, as there is no DNA. The CDR3 has 13 amino acids. CDR3 sequence: CASSLGGVGNEYF.

The J gene is TRBJ1-1, the V gene TRBV27; lacking DNA, the TRBD1 call made by TCRdb goes unchecked. CDR3 length: 13 residues. The germline gives CDR1 MNHEY, CDR2 SMNVEV (reference sequence). CDR3 in amino acids: CASTRRGYTEAFF.

The genes are TRBV4-1 and TRBJ2-3; TCRdb lists TRBD1, though no DNA is available to test this call. The CDR3 covers 16 residues. Germline V gives CDR1 MGHRA, CDR2 YSYEKL. CDR3 amino acids: CASSQPTGASTDTQYF.

The chain links TRBV6-6 to TRBJ1-3; TCRdb reports TRBD1, a call that lacks DNA to check it against. CDR1 is MNHNY and CDR2 is SVGAGI in the germline V gene (reference sequence). The CDR3 spans 14 residues. CDR3 protein: CASSASGPPDTIYF.

The chain uses TRBV12-5 and TRBJ2-5; TCRdb designates TRBD1, a call that cannot be tested without DNA. Germline CDR1 and CDR2: LGHNT and FRNRAP. This CDR3 region has 16 residues. CDR3 amino acids: CASGSMDSSSQETQYF. Supplemented by reference TRBV12-5 and TRBJ2-5, the full variable domain reads DARVTQTPRHKVTEMGQEVTMRCQPILGHNTVFWYRQTMMQGLELLAYFRNRAPLDDSGMPKDRFSAEMPDATLATLKIQPSEPRDSAVYFCASGSMDSSSQETQYFGPGTRLLVL.

The genes are TRBV6-6 and TRBJ2-1; TCRdb's D gene call, TRBD1, goes unchecked for lack of DNA. CDR3 length: 13 amino acids. Germline lookup yields CDR1 MNHNY and CDR2 SVGAGI (reference sequence). Here the CDR3 reads CASSYSGANEQFF.

This chain links TRBV5-1 with TRBJ2-2; checking the TCRdb D call of TRBD1 is not possible without DNA. The CDR3 totals 17 residues. CDR1 SGHRS and CDR2 YFSETQ come from the germline V gene. CDR3 sequence: CASSSLGGITNTGELFF.

The chain is built from TRBV25-1 and TRBJ1-1. The length of the CDR3 is 13 residues. Germline loops: CDR1 MGHDK, CDR2 SYGVNS. CDR3 in amino acids: CASSSEGVTEAFF.

The V gene is TRBV29-1, the J gene TRBJ2-7. The CDR3 totals 13 residues. Per the germline V gene, CDR1 is SQVTM and CDR2 is ANQGSEA. CDR3 sequence: CSVVSDGTYEQYF.

The V and J genes are TRBV10-3 and TRBJ1-2. The CDR3 is 15 amino acids. CDR1 and CDR2 from the germline V gene are ENHRY and SYGVKD. The CDR3 sequence is CAISERQGTNYGYTF.

This chain uses TRBV6-1 with TRBJ2-3. The CDR3 has 15 residues. CDR1 and CDR2 (germline): MNHNS, SASEGT. The CDR3 reads CASSEALRVTDTQYF.

J is TRBJ2-7 and V is TRBV29-1. Per the germline V gene, CDR1 is SQVTM and CDR2 is ANQGSEA. The CDR3 consists of 13 residues. CDR3 sequence: CSVEGGVYGEQYF.

This chain uses TRBV6-5 with TRBJ2-5; TCRdb names TRBD1, which stays unverified in the absence of DNA. Germline V gene sequence: CDR1 MNHEY, CDR2 SVGAGI. The CDR3 is 15 amino acids. CDR3 sequence reads: CASSLWTESKETQYF.

The V gene is TRBV27, the J gene TRBJ1-2; TCRdb proposes TRBD1, but this gene call is untestable without DNA. Per germline, CDR1 MNHEY and CDR2 SMNVEV (reference sequence). The CDR3 totals 14 residues. CDR3 protein: CASSLRQGAFGYTF.

The chain couples TRBV5-1 to TRBJ2-1; TCRdb's D call, TRBD2, is unchecked because there is no DNA. The germline V gene encodes CDR1 SGHRS and CDR2 YFSETQ. There are 16 residues in the CDR3. CDR3 sequence: CASYPFQTSVVNEQFF.

The chain's CDR3 is CASSYQLRDTEAFF. The chain combines TRBV6-5 with TRBJ1-1; lacking DNA, the TRBD1 call made by TCRdb goes unchecked. In germline, CDR1 is MNHEY, CDR2 SVGAGI. This CDR3 is built from 14 residues.

The rearrangement uses TRBV12-3 or TRBV12-4 and TRBJ1-2; without DNA, the TCRdb call of TRBD1 cannot be checked. The CDR3 runs 13 residues. The CDR3 reads CASSWTPNYGYTF.

This chain joins TRBV6-5 and TRBJ2-2. Germline values: CDR1 MNHEY, CDR2 SVGAGI. The length of the CDR3 is 12 residues. The CDR3 spells CASSYGDGELFF.

The chain joins TRBV13 to TRBJ2-3; TCRdb's D gene call, TRBD2, goes unchecked for lack of DNA. The CDR3 consists of 13 residues. Germline V gene sequence: CDR1 PRHDT, CDR2 FYEKMQ (reference sequence). CDR3 sequence reads: CASSPTREDTQYF.

The chain links TRBV29-1 to TRBJ2-3; TCRdb gives TRBD2 as the D gene, but with no DNA this cannot be confirmed. This CDR3 region has 15 residues. From germline, CDR1 is SQVTM and CDR2 ANQGSEA. CDR3: CSVELSRVPTDTQYF.

The V gene is TRBV20-1, the J gene TRBJ1-1. CDR3 length: 13 residues. Per the germline V gene, CDR1 is DFQATT and CDR2 is SNEGSKA (reference sequence). The CDR3 loop is CSASRTLGTEAFF.

V gene TRBV5-6 combines with J gene TRBJ2-7; as DNA is missing, the TRBD1 call by TCRdb cannot be tested. The germline gives CDR1 SGHDT, CDR2 YYEEEE. CDR3 length: 13 residues. The chain's CDR3 is CASSLARGSEQYF.

The chain joins TRBV19 to TRBJ1-1; TCRdb designates TRBD1, a call that cannot be tested without DNA. Germline V gene lookup returns CDR1 LNHDA and CDR2 SQIVND (reference sequence). The CDR3 loop spans 13 amino acids. The CDR3 reads CASSTGQHTEAFF.

V usage is TRBV10-2 and J usage is TRBJ2-4. Germline loops: CDR1 WSHSY, CDR2 SAAADI. The CDR3 sequence is 13 residues long. This CDR3 reads CASSDGYQNIQYF.

This rearrangement joins TRBV12-3 or TRBV12-4 to TRBJ2-7; with no DNA, the TCRdb D assignment of TRBD2 cannot be verified. CDR3 length: 15 amino acids. CDR3 sequence reads: CASSWTSGTRYEQYF.

V gene TRBV24-1 combines with J gene TRBJ2-2; absent DNA, TCRdb's TRBD1 call cannot be checked. The CDR3 is 16 residues long. The V gene's germline CDR1 is KGHDR and CDR2 SFDVKD. CDR3 protein: CATSDPDRHYGRELFF.

The V gene is TRBV7-8, the J gene TRBJ2-1; TCRdb proposes TRBD1, but this gene call is untestable without DNA. The CDR3 extends over 16 amino acids. CDR1 is SGHVS and CDR2 is FQNEAQ in the germline V gene. Here the CDR3 reads CASSLGQGLTYNEQFF.

The CDR3 sequence: CASSYKSGGYTEAFF. The V gene is TRBV6-5, the J gene TRBJ1-1. This CDR3 has 15 amino acids. Per the germline V gene, CDR1 is MNHEY and CDR2 is SVGAGI.